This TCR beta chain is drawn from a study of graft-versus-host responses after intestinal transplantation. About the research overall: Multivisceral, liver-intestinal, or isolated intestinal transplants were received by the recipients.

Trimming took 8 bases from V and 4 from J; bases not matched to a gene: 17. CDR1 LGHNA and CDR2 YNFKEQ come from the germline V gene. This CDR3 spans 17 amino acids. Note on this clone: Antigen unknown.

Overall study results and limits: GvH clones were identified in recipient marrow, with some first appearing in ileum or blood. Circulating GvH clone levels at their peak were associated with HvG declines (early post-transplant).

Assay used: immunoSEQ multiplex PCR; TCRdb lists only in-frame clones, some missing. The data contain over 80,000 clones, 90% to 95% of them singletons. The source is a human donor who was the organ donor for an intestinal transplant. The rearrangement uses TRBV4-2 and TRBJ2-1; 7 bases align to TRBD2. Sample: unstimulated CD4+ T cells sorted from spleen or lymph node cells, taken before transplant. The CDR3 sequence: CASAPGSAGKKYNEQFF. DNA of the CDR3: TGTGCCAGCGCACCCGGGTCAGCGGGGAAGAAATACAATGAGCAGTTCTTC.